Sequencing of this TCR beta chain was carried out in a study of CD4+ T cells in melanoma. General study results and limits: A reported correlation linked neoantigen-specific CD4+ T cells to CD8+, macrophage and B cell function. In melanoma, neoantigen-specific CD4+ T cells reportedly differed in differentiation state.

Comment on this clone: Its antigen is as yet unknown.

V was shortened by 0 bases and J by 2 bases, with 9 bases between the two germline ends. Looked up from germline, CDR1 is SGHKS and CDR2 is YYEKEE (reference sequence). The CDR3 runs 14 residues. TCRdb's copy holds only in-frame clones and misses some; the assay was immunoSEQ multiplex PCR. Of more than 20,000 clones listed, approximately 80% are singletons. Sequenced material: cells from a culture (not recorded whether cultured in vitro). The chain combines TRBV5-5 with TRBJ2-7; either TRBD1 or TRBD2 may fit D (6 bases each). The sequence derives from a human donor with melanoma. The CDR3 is CASSLVGGPYEQYF. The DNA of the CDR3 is TGTGCCAGCAGCTTGGTAGGGGGGCCCTACGAGCAGTACTTC.